The 9 T cell receptor beta chains below come from one sample, sequenced in a study of OX40 agonist ivuxolimab in advanced cancers. Profiling relied on immunoSEQ multiplex PCR, and the TCRdb table lists in-frame clones only, not all of them. The table has tens of thousands of clones, about 90% seen once. The sample was CD4+ or CD8+ T cells sorted from blood, taken in a trial of the OX40 agonist ivuxolimab. These TCRs come from an adult with an advanced solid tumor such as melanoma, head and neck, liver or kidney cancer.

This sequence joins TRBV5-1 and TRBJ2-2; D unclear. This CDR3 comprises 14 residues. V gave up 4 bases and J gave up 2 bases, with 9 bases separating them. CDR1 and CDR2 from the germline V gene are SGHRS and YFSETQ. Written as DNA, the CDR3 is TGCGCCAGCAGCGTAACAGCTAACACCGGGGAGCTGTTTTTT. Amino acid sequence: CASSVTANTGELFF.

The chain is built from TRBV29-1 and TRBJ2-1; D possibly corresponds to TRBD2 (6 bases). V lost 5 bases, J lost 4 bases, and 15 bases lay in between. The CDR3 extends over 14 amino acids. Germline loops: CDR1 SQVTM, CDR2 ANQGSEA. The CDR3 loop reads CSVSTGTWYNEQFF. In nucleotides, the CDR3 is TGCAGCGTTTCAACCGGGACTTGGTACAATGAGCAGTTCTTC.

The chain carries TRBV6-5 and TRBJ1-1, with D hard to call. The length of the CDR3 is 14 residues. V was shortened by 4 bases and J by 6 bases, with 15 bases between the two germline ends. Germline CDR1 MNHEY, CDR2 SVGAGI. CDR3 amino acids: CASSFRKHGAEAFF. In DNA, the CDR3 is TGTGCCAGCAGTTTTAGAAAGCATGGGGCTGAAGCTTTCTTT.

The rearrangement uses TRBV7-3 and TRBJ2-2, with D perhaps matching TRBD1 or TRBD2 (5 bases each). Germline V gives CDR1 SGHTA, CDR2 FQGTGA. Trimming cost V 5 bases and J 6 bases, with 19 bases left between them. The CDR3 is 16 amino acids. The CDR3 DNA reads as TGTGCCAGCAGCCCCGGGACGGCAGGGTGGGCCGGGGAGCTGTTTTTT. Translation gives CASSPGTAGWAGELFF.

V gene TRBV5-1 combines with J gene TRBJ2-5; 8 bases map to TRBD2. The junction had 13 bases not matched to a gene; V was cut back by 4 bases and J by 5 bases. This CDR3 has 16 amino acids. Germline CDR1 SGHRS, CDR2 YFSETQ. In DNA, the CDR3 is TGCGCCAGCAGCCCGAGCGGGGGTCAAGCAGGGGAGACCCAGTACTTC. Amino acid sequence: CASSPSGGQAGETQYF. Filled out from reference TRBV5-1 and TRBJ2-5, the complete variable domain reads KAGVTQTPRYLIKTRGQQVTLSCSPISGHRSVSWYQQTPGQGLQFLFEYFSETQRNKGNFPGRFSGRQFSNSRSEMNVSTLELGDSALYLCASSPSGGQAGETQYFGPGTRLLVL.

The chain has TRBV7-4 and TRBJ1-2; possibly TRBD1 for D (5 bases). Germline CDR1 is SGHVT and CDR2 is SQSDAQ. V gave up 2 bases and J gave up 6 bases, with 10 bases separating them. There are 13 residues in the CDR3. CDR3 residues: CASSLTRADGYTF. In nucleotides, the CDR3 is TGTGCCAGCAGCTTAACCAGGGCGGATGGCTACACCTTC.

This clone has just a few counts. The J gene is TRBJ1-2, the V gene TRBV11-2; 8 nucleotides align to TRBD1. V lost 3 bases to trimming and J lost 3 bases; unmatched junction nucleotides: 6. The germline CDR1 and CDR2 sequences are SGHAT and FQNNGV. The CDR3 has 15 residues. The chain's CDR3 is CASSFRQGWYYGYTF. For the CDR3, the DNA is TGTGCCAGCAGCTTTCGACAGGGGTGGTACTATGGCTACACCTTC.

Only one count was recorded for this clone. The chain joins TRBV18 to TRBJ2-5; D call uncertain. The end of the DNA aligns better with TRBJ2-7, so the J call may be wrong. CDR3 length equals 12 residues. Looked up from germline, CDR1 is KGHSH and CDR2 is LQKENI. The chain's CDR3 is CASSPNGDEQYF. DNA of the CDR3: TGTGCCAGCTCACCAAACGGCGACGAGCAGTACTTC.

The chain couples TRBV4-3 to TRBJ1-1, with 8 bases identical to TRBD1. The CDR3 consists of 15 residues. Germline V CDR1 and CDR2: LGHNA, YSLEER. V lost 1 base, J lost 11 bases, and 12 bases stayed unmatched. DNA for the CDR3: TGCGCCAGCAGCCAAGGGACAGGGCGGGACGAAAGTGCTTTCTTT. Its protein product is CASSQGTGRDESAFF.